The 22 T cell receptor beta chains below come from one sample, sequenced in a study of blood T cells in healthy people across ages. Primed by a sample-barcoded 5' primer and a J-beta primer mix, a second PCR proceeded for 7 to 11 cycles. MiXCR was run by TCRdb on the 5' RACE reads, yielding one entry per CDR3 protein. The repertoire holds about 680,000 distinct CDR3 sequences, with 49% as singletons. Sequences were obtained from blood. Source of these receptors: a woman in her sixties or seventies in good health.

This clonotype has just a few counts. V and J are TRBV20-1 and TRBJ1-4; 7 bases agree with TRBD1. CDR3 size: 14 residues. Germline CDR1 DFQATT, CDR2 SNEGSKA (reference sequence). V lost 3 bases and J lost 7; bases outside the gene matches: 8. The chain's CDR3 is CSARETGLGEKLFF. The CDR3, as DNA: TGCAGTGCTAGGGAGACAGGGCTGGGTGAAAAACTGTTTTTT.

The J gene is TRBJ1-3, the V gene TRBV12-3 or TRBV12-4, with no clear D. Trimming pared 3 bases from V and 0 bases from J, leaving 12 bases between. This CDR3 has 16 residues. The CDR3, as DNA: TGTGCCAGCAGTTTCGGCTTATTGTTCTCTGGAAACACCATATATTTT. The encoded protein is CASSFGLLFSGNTIYF.

V is TRBV7-9 and J is TRBJ1-2; D gene ambiguous. Looked up from germline, CDR1 is SEHNR and CDR2 is FQNEAQ (reference sequence). CDR3 length: 13 amino acids. V was clipped by 6 bases and J by 4 bases, with 12 bases between them. Here the CDR3 DNA reads TGTGCCAGCAGTCAGCAGCAGGCCTATGGCTACACCTTC. Its protein is CASSQQQAYGYTF.

The genes are TRBV20-1 and TRBJ1-5; a weak D match, TRBD1 (6 bases). V lost 1 base, J lost 3 bases, and 19 bases lay in between. This CDR3 region has 17 residues. Germline V CDR1 and CDR2: DFQATT, SNEGSKA (reference sequence). CDR3 bases: TGCAGTGCTAGAGGCCTCACGGGGGCCCAGAACAATCAGCCCCAGCATTTT. It yields the protein CSARGLTGAQNNQPQHF.

Concerning this clonotype itself: The junction departs from germline at one end; a sequencing error may be responsible. J is TRBJ2-4 and V is TRBV2; TRBD1 matches at 7 bases. The end of the DNA aligns better with TRBJ2-7, so the J call may be wrong. Germline CDR1 reads SNHLY; CDR2 reads FYNNEI. The CDR3 has 14 residues. The CDR3 reads CAGRAGTVFYEQYF. CDR3 sequence (DNA): TGTGCCGGCAGAGCCGGGACAGTTTTCTACGAGCAGTACTTC.

This clonotype was counted at least ten times. CDR3 residues: CASSLWLGDRAGYTF. The CDR3 DNA reads TGTGCCAGCAGTTTATGGTTGGGCGACAGGGCTGGCTACACCTTC. The chain couples TRBV27 to TRBJ1-2, with 7 bases identical to TRBD1. This CDR3 contains 15 residues. The germline V gene has CDR1 MNHEY and CDR2 SMNVEV (reference sequence). V gave up 1 base and J gave up 7 bases; unmatched junction bases: 9.

This clonotype was picked up a small number of times. The chain uses TRBV7-2 and TRBJ2-1; possibly TRBD2 for D (6 bases). There are 13 residues in the CDR3. CDR1 SGHTA and CDR2 FQGNSA come from the germline V gene. The V gene lost 7 bases and the J gene lost 6 bases, with 13 bases spanning the gap. CDR3 coding DNA: TGTGCCAGCACCCCTTACGGGGGCAATGAGCAGTTCTTC. Translating it yields CASTPYGGNEQFF. Full variable domain (missing parts from reference TRBV7-2 and TRBJ2-1): GAGVSQSPSNKVTEKGKDVELRCDPISGHTALYWYRQSLGQGLEFLIYFQGNSAPDKSGLPSDRFSAERTGGSVSTLTIQRTQQEDSAVYLCASTPYGGNEQFFGPGTRLTVL.

This clonotype appeared a few times. The chain combines TRBV20-1 with TRBJ2-5; 7 positions match TRBD1. The germline CDR1 and CDR2 sequences are DFQATT and SNEGSKA (reference sequence). Trimming removed 0 bases from V and 4 bases from J; junction bases left unmatched: 5. The CDR3 consists of 14 residues. The CDR3 bases are TGCAGTGCTAGAGATACAGGGGCCGGAGAGACCCAGTACTTC. Translating gives CSARDTGAGETQYF.

This clonotype was seen more than once but under ten times. One end of the junction is discordant with germline, which a read error may explain. This chain uses TRBV7-3 with TRBJ2-1; 7 bases are a match to TRBD2. This CDR3 has 15 residues. Germline V gene data show CDR1 as SGHTA and CDR2 as FQGTGA. The CDR3 bases are TGTGCCAGCAGCTTACTGCGGGGGTCCTTCAATGAGCAGTTCTTC. Protein product: CASSLLRGSFNEQFF.

The sample holds a few counts of this clonotype. V is TRBV6-5 and J is TRBJ2-3; a possible D gene is TRBD2 (5 bases). The CDR3 has 16 amino acids. Germline CDR1 reads MNHEY; CDR2 reads SVGAGI. Trimming shortened V by 0 bases and J by 6 bases, and 16 bases separated the two germline ends. CDR3 nucleotide sequence: TGTGCCAGCAGTTACTCTTCGGCAGGACTCACGGATACGCAGTATTTT. It encodes CASSYSSAGLTDTQYF.

The chain is built from TRBV10-3 and TRBJ2-3; D is possibly TRBD2 (6 bases). The ends were cut back, 6 bases at V and 6 bases at J, with 16 bases in the middle. Looked up from germline, CDR1 is ENHRY and CDR2 is SYGVKD. The CDR3 consists of 14 residues. In DNA, the CDR3 is TGTGCCATCAGGGCCGAGGGAGGAGGTGATACGCAGTATTTT. Its protein is CAIRAEGGGDTQYF.

This clonotype turned up a few times. The gene calls are TRBV2 and TRBJ2-5; D unclear. The V end was cut by 1 base, the J end by 11 bases, with 8 bases between. CDR1 and CDR2 (germline): SNHLY, FYNNEI. CDR3 length: 11 residues. The CDR3 protein is CASSEDGEQYF. The CDR3, as DNA: TGTGCCAGCAGTGAAGACGGTGAGCAGTACTTC.

This clonotype was detected a few times. The chain employs TRBV11-2 and TRBJ2-3; D is unclear. The germline gives CDR1 SGHAT, CDR2 FQNNGV. V was cut by 5 bases and J by 5 bases, with 20 bases left in between. This CDR3 region has 16 residues. CDR3 amino acids: CASSPRTNVNGDTQYF. The CDR3 DNA reads as TGTGCCAGCAGCCCGCGTACCAATGTCAACGGAGATACGCAGTATTTT.

A few counts support this clonotype. The V gene is TRBV18, the J gene TRBJ1-2; D unresolved. This CDR3 is built from 14 residues. Trimming stripped 2 bases from V and 5 bases from J, with 12 bases between. Germline loops: CDR1 KGHSH, CDR2 LQKENI. CDR3 sequence (DNA): TGTGCCAGCTCACCAGAGGACGGGATTTATGGCTACACCTTC. Translation: CASSPEDGIYGYTF.

This clonotype was counted only a few times. The CDR3 sequence: CASSSPTRGREETQYF. The CDR3 DNA is TGTGCCAGCAGCTCCCCGACCCGAGGGAGGGAAGAGACCCAGTACTTC. The chain links TRBV7-9 to TRBJ2-5, with 7 bases that match TRBD2. Germline loops: CDR1 SEHNR, CDR2 FQNEAQ (reference sequence). This CDR3 comprises 16 residues. V lost 4 bases and J lost 3; bases outside the gene matches: 11.

This clonotype showed up many times. The genes are TRBV29-1 and TRBJ2-7; no clear D. The CDR3 covers 13 residues. Trimming left V 7 bases short and J 0 bases short, with 13 bases between. CDR1 and CDR2 (germline): SQVTM, ANQGSEA. This CDR3 reads CSASSPLSYEQYF. The CDR3 DNA is TGCAGCGCGTCTTCGCCGCTCTCCTACGAGCAGTACTTC.

This clonotype was observed a handful of times. The chain couples TRBV20-1 to TRBJ1-4; tentatively, D is TRBD1 (5 bases). This CDR3 comprises 13 residues. The V gene lost 4 bases and the J gene lost 5 bases, with 11 bases spanning the gap. Germline loops: CDR1 DFQATT, CDR2 SNEGSKA (reference sequence). CDR3 nucleotide sequence: TGCAGTGCTAAGGGACGGCGAAATGAAAAACTGTTTTTT. Amino acid sequence: CSAKGRRNEKLFF.

This sequence joins TRBV12-3 or TRBV12-4 and TRBJ1-1; 7 nucleotides align to TRBD1. The CDR3 runs to 14 residues. Trimming cost V 5 bases and J 3 bases; bases outside gene matches: 6. CDR3 residues: CASSMTGRDTEAFF. CDR3 bases: TGTGCCAGCAGTATGACAGGGAGGGACACTGAAGCTTTCTTT.

V is TRBV4-2 and J is TRBJ2-3; D might be TRBD2 (5 bases). The CDR3 has 14 amino acids. Germline values: CDR1 LGHNA, CDR2 YNFKEQ. V shed 4 bases and J shed 6 bases, with 14 bases lying between them. The chain's CDR3 is CASSPRLLGDTQYF. The CDR3 DNA reads TGTGCCAGCAGCCCGAGACTACTCGGTGATACGCAGTATTTT.

The V and J genes are TRBV7-8 and TRBJ1-5, with 9 positions matching TRBD1. The CDR3 sequence is 17 residues long. The junction had 7 bases not matched to a gene; V was cut back by 2 bases and J by 2 bases. Germline V gene sequence: CDR1 SGHVS, CDR2 FQNEAQ. CDR3 sequence (DNA): TGTGCCAGCAGCTTATATAGGACAGGGGCCCGCAATCAGCCCCAGCATTTT. It yields the protein CASSLYRTGARNQPQHF.

The chain recombines TRBV28 with TRBJ2-7; D might be TRBD1 (6 bases). The V gene lost 4 bases and the J gene lost 7 bases, with 23 bases spanning the gap. The CDR3 contains 16 residues. Germline lookup yields CDR1 MDHEN and CDR2 SYDVKM. The CDR3 nucleotides read TGTGCCAGCAGTTCACCGGGACATCCTCCGTACAATGAGCAGTACTTC. It is translated as CASSSPGHPPYNEQYF. The entire variable domain, with the rest obtained from reference TRBV28 and TRBJ2-7, is as follows: DVKVTQSSRYLVKRTGEKVFLECVQDMDHENMFWYRQDPGLGLRLIYFSYDVKMKEKGDIPEGYSVSREKKERFSLILESASTNQTSMYLCASSSPGHPPYNEQYFGPGTRLTVT.

The J gene is TRBJ2-1, the V gene TRBV20-1; TRBD2 agrees at 8 bases. Germline assignment: CDR1 DFQATT and CDR2 SNEGSKA (reference sequence). The CDR3 has 12 amino acids. The CDR3 DNA reads TGCAGGATAGCGGGAAGTCTTAATGAGCAGTTCTTC. Protein: CRIAGSLNEQFF.